This T cell receptor beta chain was sequenced during a study of T cells after yellow fever vaccination. Via MiXCR, TCRdb re-called the 5' RACE reads, giving one row per CDR3 protein. The top ten hold approximately 16% of the sample, which has roughly 96,000 distinct CDR3 sequences, around 9.8% seen once. The CDR3 consists of 13 residues. V lost 10 bases and J lost 4, with 14 bases in between. Germline assignment: CDR1 LNHDA and CDR2 SQIVND (reference sequence). The material was CD8+ T cells not binding an NS4B(214-222) dextramer, sorted from PBMCs, obtained around 16 days after the first yellow fever vaccination. This receptor was obtained from a man aged 18 to 29 who received the YFV17D yellow fever vaccine. V gene TRBV19 combines with J gene TRBJ2-1; no clear D gene. CDR3 in amino acids: CATQRALYNEQFF. The DNA of the CDR3 is TGTGCCACCCAGAGAGCCCTTTACAATGAGCAGTTCTTC.